This entry lists 6 T cell receptor beta chains sequenced from one sample in a study of shared clonotypes between healthy human individuals. Generated by immunoSEQ multiplex PCR, the TCRdb table keeps only in-frame clones and is missing some. This table holds 1,500,000 or so clones, about 96% found once. The sequenced sample consisted of naive CD4+ T cells sorted from blood. Subset here: CD45RA+ positively selected. The receptor set was obtained from a man aged 25 to 40 in good health.

The genes are TRBV5-6 and TRBJ2-1, with D perhaps matching TRBD2 (6 bases). The germline gives CDR1 SGHDT, CDR2 YYEEEE. V was pared by 0 bases and J by 8 bases, with 12 bases between. The CDR3 extends over 14 amino acids. Written as DNA, the CDR3 is TGTGCCAGCAGCTTGGGGGTGACTAGAGATGAGCAGTTCTTC. It encodes CASSLGVTRDEQFF.

The chain joins TRBV7-2 to TRBJ2-2; D could derive from TRBD1 or TRBD2 (5 bases each). Germline V gene sequence: CDR1 SGHTA, CDR2 FQGNSA. Deletions cut 7 bases from V and 4 bases from J, with 16 bases between. This CDR3 region has 15 residues. The CDR3 coding sequence is TGTGCCAGCATCCACCGAGGGGTGGGCACCGGGGAGCTGTTTTTT. It specifies CASIHRGVGTGELFF.

To note about this clone: A junction end diverges from the germline sequence, so it may reflect a read error. The chain has TRBV7-7 and TRBJ2-2; D gene uncertain. Germline V gene lookup returns CDR1 SSHAT and CDR2 FNYEAQ (reference sequence). The CDR3 loop spans 14 amino acids. The CDR3 DNA sequence: TGTGCTAGCAGCCTCCCCCATCCCACCGGGGAGCTGTTTTTT. This sequence encodes CASSLPHPTGELFF.

The chain joins TRBV2 to TRBJ2-7; 9 positions agree with TRBD1. The CDR3 covers 17 residues. CDR1 is SNHLY, CDR2 FYNNEI, per germline. Trimming at V came to 4 bases and at J to 4 bases, leaving 14 bases not matched to a gene. The CDR3 DNA sequence: TGTGCCAGCAGTGGACGGGGACGAGGGACAGGGCGGTACGAGCAGTACTTC. This gives the protein CASSGRGRGTGRYEQYF.

The chain links TRBV7-8 to TRBJ2-1; weak D call: TRBD2 (6 bases). Between the trimmed V and J ends, which lost 5 bases and 1 base, there was a span of 9 bases. Germline lookup yields CDR1 SGHVS and CDR2 FQNEAQ. The CDR3 is made up of 14 amino acids. The CDR3 coding sequence is TGTGCCAGCAGCCGTAGCGGTTCCTACAATGAGCAGTTCTTC. This gives the protein CASSRSGSYNEQFF.

The chain employs TRBV20-1 and TRBJ2-7; D is undetermined. The germline V gene encodes CDR1 DFQATT and CDR2 SNEGSKA (reference sequence). The CDR3 length is 11 residues. V lost 6 bases to trimming and J lost 5 bases, with 11 bases between them. CDR3 bases: TGCAGTGCGTCGGGTACAGACGAGCAGTACTTC. Amino acids: CSASGTDEQYF.